This entry lists 16 T cell receptor beta chains sequenced from one sample in a study of cytomegalovirus exposure and HLA in healthy donors. The PCR was carried out with 60 Vbeta primers and 13 Jbeta primers. TCRdb's copy holds only in-frame clones and misses some; the assay was immunoSEQ multiplex PCR. The sample lists about 98,000 clones, about two thirds occurring once. Sample: PBMCs. These receptors were collected from a man aged 45-65 years in good health and CMV-seronegative.

The chain combines TRBV18 with TRBJ1-6; a possible D gene is TRBD1 (6 bases). Trimming stripped 3 bases from V and 4 bases from J, with 19 bases between. CDR3 size: 18 residues. The germline gives CDR1 KGHSH, CDR2 LQKENI. CDR3 protein: CASSPEGGGRPYNSPLHF. CDR3 nucleotides: TGTGCCAGCTCACCGGAAGGGGGTGGTCGACCATATAATTCACCCCTCCACTTT. Full variable domain (rest looked up from reference TRBV18 and TRBJ1-6): NAGVMQNPRHLVRRRGQEARLRCSPMKGHSHVYWYRQLPEEGLKFMVYLQKENIIDESGMPKERFSAEFPKEGPSILRIQQVVRGDSAAYFCASSPEGGGRPYNSPLHFGNGTRLTVT.

This chain links TRBV2 with TRBJ1-5; perhaps TRBD1 as D (5 bases). CDR1 SNHLY and CDR2 FYNNEI come from the germline V gene. V lost 2 bases and J 1 base, leaving 9 bases between the germline ends. The length of the CDR3 is 15 residues. The CDR3 DNA sequence: TGTGCCAGCAGTGAATCAGGGAGGAGCAATCAGCCCCAGCATTTT. Amino acids: CASSESGRSNQPQHF.

The chain carries TRBV7-9 and TRBJ1-6; the match to TRBD1 covers 8 bases. Unmatched junction bases numbered 2, after V lost 3 bases and J lost 7 bases. The CDR3 extends over 14 amino acids. CDR1 and CDR2 from the germline V gene are SEHNR and FQNEAQ (reference sequence). CDR3 region: CASSFRQGNSPLHF. CDR3 DNA sequence: TGTGCCAGCAGCTTCCGACAGGGGAATTCACCCCTCCACTTT.

As for this clone: At the DNA level, this CDR3 is encoded by other sequences in the same sample as well. The J gene is TRBJ1-2, the V gene TRBV7-2; D uncertain. The germline V gene has CDR1 SGHTA and CDR2 FQGNSA. V lost 0 bases, J lost 2 bases, and 7 bases lay in between. This CDR3 region has 14 residues. The CDR3 DNA sequence: TGTGCCAGCAGCTTAGCGACGGGAAACTATGGCTACACCTTC. Translating gives CASSLATGNYGYTF.

This clone was seen a handful of times. The chain carries TRBV5-6 and TRBJ1-1; 7 bases map to TRBD1. Germline V gene data show CDR1 as SGHDT and CDR2 as YYEEEE. Trimming at V came to 4 bases and at J to 7 bases, leaving 10 bases not matched to a gene. This CDR3 is 14 amino acids long. The CDR3 DNA is TGTGCCAGCAGCCACCTCGACAGGGATAATGAAGCTTTCTTT. Translation gives CASSHLDRDNEAFF.

This sequence joins TRBV11-2 and TRBJ2-3; D is perhaps TRBD1 (6 bases). In germline, CDR1 is SGHAT, CDR2 FQNNGV. The CDR3 sequence is 16 residues long. The V and J ends lost 3 bases and 0 bases respectively, with 13 bases between them. CDR3 coding DNA: TGTGCCAGCAGCTTGAGGCTGGACAGAAGCACAGATACGCAGTATTTT. Protein sequence: CASSLRLDRSTDTQYF.

This clone was observed a few times. The chain links TRBV6-5 to TRBJ1-6; TRBD1 agrees at 7 bases. The CDR3 consists of 15 residues. After removal of 6 bases from V and 3 bases from J, the junction contained 5 bases not matched to a gene. Germline CDR1 reads MNHEY; CDR2 reads SVGAGI. The CDR3 DNA reads TGTGCCAGCAGCCGAGGGACAGTCTATAATTCACCCCTCCACTTT. This codes for CASSRGTVYNSPLHF.

The genes are TRBV28 and TRBJ2-7; D remains ambiguous. Trimming left V 4 bases short and J 0 bases short, with 16 bases between. CDR1 MDHEN and CDR2 SYDVKM come from the germline V gene. This CDR3 region has 16 residues. The CDR3: CASSSPARRISYEQYF. The CDR3 DNA reads TGTGCCAGCAGTTCGCCAGCGAGGCGGATCTCCTACGAGCAGTACTTC.

Concerning this clone: A junction boundary mismatches the germline segment, possibly from a read error. V is TRBV7-7 and J is TRBJ2-3; D not certain. Germline-derived CDR1 and CDR2 are SSHAT and FNYEAQ (reference sequence). The CDR3 length is 14 residues. In DNA form, the CDR3 reads TGTGCTAGCAGCCATAGACTGGATGCGGATACGCAGTATTTT. Translating gives CASSHRLDADTQYF.

The rearrangement uses TRBV18 and TRBJ2-2; TRBD2 matches 12 bases. V lost 2 bases and J lost 4; bases outside the gene matches: 5. The CDR3 consists of 17 residues. CDR1 and CDR2 (germline): KGHSH, LQKENI. The CDR3 reads CASSPTSGRSPTGELFF. The CDR3 coding sequence is TGTGCCAGCTCACCAACTAGCGGGAGGTCCCCCACCGGGGAGCTGTTTTTT.

This chain uses TRBV27 with TRBJ2-7; TRBD1 matches at 10 bases. The CDR3 totals 15 residues. The J segment lost 6 bases and the V segment lost 5 bases, leaving 10 bases of the junction unmatched. The germline V gene has CDR1 MNHEY and CDR2 SMNVEV (reference sequence). CDR3 protein: CASSPGQGGWSEQYF. In DNA form, the CDR3 reads TGTGCCAGCAGTCCCGGACAGGGGGGATGGAGCGAGCAGTACTTC.

CDR3 sequence: CASSFGQVDEKLFF. DNA for the CDR3: TGCGCCAGCAGCTTCGGACAGGTAGATGAAAAACTGTTTTTT. The V and J genes are TRBV5-1 and TRBJ1-4; 7 bases map to TRBD1. This CDR3 region has 14 residues. Germline V gene sequence: CDR1 SGHRS, CDR2 YFSETQ. Losses at the gene ends were 2 bases for V and 6 bases for J; bases not matched to a gene: 4.

The chain carries TRBV5-6 and TRBJ2-4; D remains unclear. Trimming took off 1 base at V and 0 bases at J, with 8 bases between the two ends. CDR1 is SGHDT and CDR2 is YYEEEE in the germline V gene. This CDR3 contains 15 residues. CDR3 nucleotide sequence: TGTGCCAGCAGCTTGTACAGTTTAGCCAAAAACATTCAGTACTTC. It translates to CASSLYSLAKNIQYF.

The chain has TRBV5-4 and TRBJ2-7, with TRBD1 matching 12 bases. Losses at the gene ends were 3 bases for V and 3 bases for J; bases not matched to a gene: 7. This CDR3 has 16 amino acids. The germline V gene has CDR1 SGHNT and CDR2 YYREEE (reference sequence). The CDR3: CASSSPRDRGLYEQYF. DNA of the CDR3: TGTGCCAGCAGCTCTCCCCGGGACAGGGGGCTCTACGAGCAGTACTTC.

This chain uses TRBV4-2 with TRBJ2-5; no clear D gene. This CDR3 has 14 residues. CDR1 LGHNA and CDR2 YNFKEQ come from the germline V gene. V was trimmed by 0 bases and J by 2 bases, leaving 7 bases between them. The CDR3 here is CASSQDFGQETQYF. CDR3 in DNA: TGTGCCAGCAGCCAAGATTTCGGGCAAGAGACCCAGTACTTC.

V usage is TRBV18 and J usage is TRBJ1-1; the D gene is possibly TRBD1 (5 bases). V shed 5 bases and J shed 5 bases, with 9 bases lying between them. This CDR3 spans 12 amino acids. Germline CDR1 KGHSH, CDR2 LQKENI. This CDR3 reads CASSDQGTEAFF. For the CDR3, the DNA is TGTGCCAGCTCAGATCAGGGTACTGAAGCTTTCTTT.